This T cell receptor (beta chain) was obtained from a study of CD4 T cells in relation to SARS-CoV-2 and coronaviruses. General study findings and limits: Memory recall responses, not primary responses primed in culture, are what the assay detects. In approximately 70% of donors, memory CD4+ clonotypes crossrecognized SARS-CoV-2 and at least one common cold coronavirus spike.

Looked up from germline, CDR1 is MNHNY and CDR2 is SVGAGI (reference sequence). The CDR3 totals 11 residues. V was trimmed by 3 bases and J by 4 bases, leaving 4 bases between them. Some clones are missing from TCRdb's copy, which holds only in-frame ones; the method was immunoSEQ multiplex PCR. The sample contains some 68,000 clones, 80% to 95% of which appear only once. Concerning this clone itself: What it binds is unknown.

Before the COVID-19 pandemic, during about 2010-2019, CD4+ T cells were taken from unexposed donors. The source material was naive CD4+ T cells from PBMCs. Indicated subset: naive CD4+ T cells isolated by negative enrichment. The receptor was isolated from a human donor in good health. The V and J genes are TRBV6-6 and TRBJ2-7; D not resolved. Here the CDR3 DNA reads TGTGCCAGCAGTTATAGGTACGAGCAGTACTTC. It yields the protein CASSYRYEQYF.